This passage covers 12 T cell receptor beta chains from one sample sequenced in a study of cytomegalovirus exposure and HLA in healthy donors. Here immunoSEQ multiplex PCR was the method, and the copy in TCRdb shows in-frame clones only, minus some. The sample lists 250,000 to 400,000 clones, roughly 86% seen once, with around 0.88% in the top ten. Sample: PBMCs. These receptors were taken from a man younger than 40 in good health and CMV-seronegative.

The chain couples TRBV30 to TRBJ1-5; D is possibly TRBD1 (5 bases). V lost 1 base, J lost 4 bases, and 8 bases lay in between. CDR1 and CDR2 (germline): GTSNPN, SVGIG (reference sequence). The CDR3 runs to 13 residues. This chain's CDR3 is CAWSGQLNQPQHF. The CDR3 bases are TGTGCCTGGAGTGGACAGTTAAATCAGCCCCAGCATTTT.

The rearrangement links TRBV2 to TRBJ2-1, with 9 bases identical to TRBD1. Per germline, CDR1 SNHLY and CDR2 FYNNEI. The CDR3 has 16 amino acids. The V and J ends lost 6 bases and 3 bases, in that order; junction bases with no gene match: 9. The CDR3 DNA sequence: TGTGCCAGCAGACCCCGCGGACAGGGGAGCTACAATGAGCAGTTCTTC. It encodes CASRPRGQGSYNEQFF.

The V gene is TRBV15, the J gene TRBJ1-1; D is ambiguous. The length of the CDR3 is 14 residues. V shed 0 bases and J shed 10 bases, with 15 bases lying between them. CDR1 and CDR2 (germline): LNHNV, YYDKDF (reference sequence). The DNA of the CDR3 is TGTGCCACCAGCAGAGACGGGGAGCGAGGTACAGCTTTCTTT. Its protein is CATSRDGERGTAFF.

The rearrangement links TRBV18 to TRBJ2-7, with D possibly matching TRBD1 (6 bases). V gave up 6 bases and J gave up 7 bases, with 13 bases separating them. Germline V gene sequence: CDR1 KGHSH, CDR2 LQKENI. The CDR3 covers 12 residues. In DNA form, the CDR3 reads TGTGCCAGCTCCAGGGGTGAGGGAGAGCAGTACTTC. Translation gives CASSRGEGEQYF.

V usage is TRBV7-8 and J usage is TRBJ2-7; 7 nucleotides agree with TRBD1. There are 16 residues in the CDR3. The V gene's germline CDR1 is SGHVS and CDR2 FQNEAQ. With 3 bases clipped from V and 1 base from J, the junction kept 9 bases outside the gene matches. CDR3 region: CASSLFGTAVSYEQYF. The CDR3 nucleotides read TGTGCCAGCAGCTTGTTCGGGACAGCGGTTTCCTACGAGCAGTACTTC.

The CDR3 is CATSRDLYDTQYF. CDR3 coding DNA: TGTGCCACCAGCAGAGATCTCTACGATACGCAGTATTTT. V and J are TRBV15 and TRBJ2-3; D is unresolved. Germline V gives CDR1 LNHNV, CDR2 YYDKDF (reference sequence). This CDR3 contains 13 residues. Trimming pared 0 bases from V and 6 bases from J, leaving 7 bases between.

The V call is TRBV27, the J call TRBJ1-6; 11 nucleotides agree with TRBD1. There are 16 residues in the CDR3. The V segment lost 6 bases and the J segment 6 bases; nucleotides outside the gene matches: 7. Germline V gives CDR1 MNHEY, CDR2 SMNVEV (reference sequence). The CDR3 DNA reads TGTGCCAGCAGGGACAGGGGGCGAACCCGTAATTCACCCCTCCACTTT. Protein sequence: CASRDRGRTRNSPLHF.

V is TRBV7-9 and J is TRBJ2-1; 9 bases fit TRBD2. This CDR3 contains 14 residues. In germline, CDR1 is SEHNR, CDR2 FQNEAQ (reference sequence). Trimming at V came to 2 bases and at J to 7 bases, leaving 3 bases not matched to a gene. CDR3 loop: CASSLSGGLNEQFF. CDR3 nucleotide sequence: TGTGCCAGCAGCTTAAGCGGGGGGCTGAATGAGCAGTTCTTC. Supplemented by reference TRBV7-9 and TRBJ2-1, the full variable domain reads DTGVSQNPRHKITKRGQNVTFRCDPISEHNRLYWYRQTLGQGPEFLTYFQNEAQLEKSRLLSDRFSAERPKGSFSTLEIQRTEQGDSAMYLCASSLSGGLNEQFFGPGTRLTVL.

The chain combines TRBV10-2 with TRBJ1-6, with a weak D call TRBD1 (6 bases). Germline-derived CDR1 and CDR2 are WSHSY and SAAADI. The CDR3 length is 15 residues. V was clipped by 6 bases and J by 8 bases, with 17 bases between them. Here the CDR3 reads CASRETGYLDSPLHF. CDR3 nucleotide sequence: TGCGCCAGCAGGGAAACAGGGTATCTTGATTCACCCCTCCACTTT.

In this sample, this clone turned up a few times. The rearrangement joins TRBV6-5 to TRBJ1-1; 8 bases map to TRBD1. V gave up 2 bases and J gave up 1 base; unmatched junction bases: 0. The CDR3 totals 14 residues. Germline V CDR1 and CDR2: MNHEY, SVGAGI. CDR3 loop: CASSYGTGNTEAFF. The CDR3 nucleotides are TGTGCCAGCAGTTACGGGACAGGGAACACTGAAGCTTTCTTT.

This chain connects TRBV7-2 to TRBJ1-2, with TRBD1 as a possible D gene (5 bases). With 5 bases removed from V and 4 bases from J, the gap between germline ends came to 20 bases. CDR1 is SGHTA and CDR2 is FQGNSA in the germline V gene. The CDR3 is made up of 16 amino acids. The CDR3 spells CASSPRAGTNRYGYTF. The CDR3, as DNA: TGTGCCAGCAGCCCACGGGCAGGGACTAATCGCTATGGCTACACCTTC.

This clone appeared a single time. The chain links TRBV19 to TRBJ2-2; D is possibly TRBD1 (6 bases). The CDR3 consists of 16 residues. With 5 bases removed from V and 2 bases from J, the gap between germline ends came to 15 bases. CDR1 is LNHDA, CDR2 SQIVND, per germline (reference sequence). In nucleotides, the CDR3 is TGTGCCAGTAGTCTACTCGGACAGACAAACACCGGGGAGCTGTTTTTT. It specifies CASSLLGQTNTGELFF.